This T cell receptor (beta chain) was sequenced during a study of CD8+ T cells in alopecia areata. Study-wide points: In lesional scalp, particularly from alopecia totalis/universalis, clonality was higher than in normal scalp.

In the case of this clone: What it binds is not known.

The CDR3 length is 15 residues. The V gene's germline CDR1 is MNHEY and CDR2 SVGAGI. V was cut by 0 bases and J by 7 bases, with 15 bases left in between. After isolation, RNA underwent reverse transcription to generate cDNA as the sequencing template. TCRdb keeps only in-frame clones here, not all; method: immunoSEQ multiplex PCR. Seen here are about 180,000 clones, roughly 70% observed once, and the top ten hold approximately 10%. The TCR sequence derives from a human donor with alopecia areata. Here the sequenced sample was CD8+ T cells sorted from blood, taken at week 0. The chain uses TRBV6-5 and TRBJ1-2; tentative D call: TRBD1 (5 bases). In DNA form, the CDR3 reads TGTGCCAGCAGTTACTCTGGACAACTGCGGCTTGGCTACACCTTC. Translation: CASSYSGQLRLGYTF.